This entry concerns a single T cell receptor (beta chain). What this receptor recognizes is not known. No quality values exist for individual bases; no much larger clone is one base distant. The approximately 39 donors, aged about 6 to 95 years, were systemically healthy Caucasian individuals from Russia. Around 10 milliliters of peripheral blood were collected from each donor into EDTA-treated Vacutainer tubes. Ficoll-Paque density-gradient centrifugation was used to isolate PBMCs, with at least 7 million obtained per sample. Total RNA, at least 6 micrograms per sample, was extracted from PBMCs with Trizol reagent. Naive CD45RAhigh/CD27high T cell percentages were measured by flow cytometry on a PBMC aliquot from every donor. These data come from a study of blood T cells in healthy people across ages (dated by TCRdb to about 2015). Regarding the study in general: In model experiments, template switching captured roughly one uniquely barcoded TCR beta cDNA molecule for every two T cells. The study measured age-related changes in TCR beta repertoire diversity using deep sequencing normalized with unique cDNA molecular identifiers. The donors were divided into four age groups: young (average around 17 years), middle-aged (under 40), aged (around 59) and long-lived (more than 75). To avoid experimental bias, donors of different ages were randomly spread across the sequencing lanes. Using the same blood draw, the study looked at two additional independent replicas of 1 million unique cDNA reads for two donors, one aged 18 to 30 and the other aged 80 or older.

Libraries were prepared through 5' RACE. These reads were obtained on an Illumina HiSeq 2500. The second PCR ran for about 7 to 11 cycles and used a J-beta primer mix along with a sample-barcoded 5' primer. A template-switch 5' adaptor carrying 12 random nucleotides introduced a unique molecular identifier onto each TCR beta cDNA molecule. Each sample yielded at least 2.5 million CDR3-containing paired-end reads. All of the RNA was converted into first-strand cDNA using the Mint cDNA synthesis kit, with a TRBC-specific oligonucleotide serving as the primer. After uracil-DNA glycosylase treatment, a first 18-cycle PCR used universal primers M1SS and BC2_uni_R on all cDNA. From the authors' description of their analysis: Normalization of each sample was performed by random selection of 1 million high-quality reads, each carrying a distinct molecular identifier. Instead of being binned into consensus sequences, reads that shared molecular identifiers were thrown out. MiTCR, run with a Q25 quality threshold and the strictest error-elimination algorithm, handled CDR3 identification, clonotype clustering and error correction. A nonparametric unseen species model with Euler transformation was used to estimate a lower bound on total TCR beta diversity. Through fastp at Q25 and MiXCR, TCRdb rebuilt clones from the public reads, retaining in-frame beta chains. Rows with one shared CDR3 protein collapse into an entry with the most common genes and DNA. The authors' filters were not applied to this entry. This sample is represented by around 1,000,000 distinct CDR3 sequences; around two fifths of them were singletons. The leading ten clones occupy less than 15% of the sample.

The CDR3 starts with the cysteine, ends with the phenylalanine, and has 16 residues. CDR3 DNA is the only sequence kept; it has 48 bases, read in frame from the first base. CDR1 MNHEY and CDR2 SMNVEV were looked up in the germline V gene (reference sequence). Trimmed from V: 2 bases; trimmed from J: 5 bases; junction bases lacking a gene match: 10. Findings and caveats that apply to the study as a whole: Compared with the aged group, the long-lived group had more naive CD4+ T cells, fewer expanded clones and increased TCR diversity, suggesting age selection. As age increased, observed TCR beta diversity per million T cells dropped in a roughly linear way, and a significant reduction was already evident by age 40. The percentage of naive T cells measured by flow cytometry correlated strongly with observed TCR beta diversity. Conclusive comparison of naive and antigen-experienced compartments was prevented by the profiling of bulk unsorted PBMCs. Because donor CMV infection status was unknown, age-related changes in expanded clonotypes were potentially confounded. Estimates of total diversity based on one million sequenced T cells were regarded as lower bounds and as underestimates.

The sequenced sample consisted of blood. The V and J segments used are TRBV27 and TRBJ1-2; 8 bases in the junction line up with TRBD1. This TCR was recovered from a man aged 18 to 29 in good health. In nucleotides, the sequence is TGTGCCAGCAGTTTAGAACCAGGGACAGGACCTTATGGCTACACCTTC. This encodes CASSLEPGTGPYGYTF.